A single sample is the source of the 10 T cell receptor beta chains below, sequenced in a study of blood T cell repertoires in COVID-19 (dated by TCRdb to about 2020). Receptor amplification or capture employed the immunoSEQ multiplex PCR assay. As stored in TCRdb, this immuneACCESS dataset retains in-frame rearrangements with V and J assigned. A fraction of the clones does not appear; measured against another copy, unresolved V genes explain less than half of the discrepancy, and the remainder lacks a known reason. This sample is represented by about 220,000 clones; roughly 85% of them were singletons. The ten largest account for under 2.5% of the sample. Sequenced input: peripheral blood. The source of these receptors is a woman in her 70s with COVID-19, enrolled during active disease.

The CDR3 DNA is TGTGCCAGCAGCCGAGGACAGGGTGTGTATGGCTACACCTTC. The encoded protein is CASSRGQGVYGYTF. This chain joins TRBV27 and TRBJ1-2; 8 bases are a match to TRBD1. CDR1 is MNHEY and CDR2 is SMNVEV in the germline V gene (reference sequence). After removal of 6 bases from V and 5 bases from J, the junction contained 8 bases not matched to a gene. The CDR3 spans 14 residues.

The V call is TRBV10-2, the J call TRBJ2-1; no clear D. Trimming took 7 bases from V and 0 from J, leaving 7 bases between them. The germline V gene has CDR1 WSHSY and CDR2 SAAADI. The CDR3 has 13 amino acids. The CDR3 protein is CASISGSYNEQFF. The CDR3 coding sequence is TGCGCCAGCATCTCGGGCTCCTACAATGAGCAGTTCTTC.

The rearrangement uses TRBV9 and TRBJ2-1; D remains unclear. Deletions cut 1 base from V and 8 bases from J, with 7 bases between. Germline V gives CDR1 SGDLS, CDR2 YYNGEE. This CDR3 contains 12 residues. The CDR3 here is CASSVISDEQFF. DNA for the CDR3: TGTGCCAGCAGCGTAATAAGCGATGAGCAGTTCTTC. The whole variable domain, remainder taken from reference TRBV9 and TRBJ2-1, is DSGVTQTPKHLITATGQRVTLRCSPRSGDLSVYWYQQSLDQGLQFLIQYYNGEERAKGNILERFSAQQFPDLHSELNLSSLELGDSALYFCASSVISDEQFFGPGTRLTVL.

This chain joins TRBV11-3 and TRBJ1-1, with D unclear. Trimming took 2 bases from V and 2 from J, leaving 3 bases between them. CDR1 is SGHNT, CDR2 YENEEA, per germline. The CDR3 consists of 12 residues. The CDR3 DNA sequence: TGTGCCAGCAGCTTAATAAACACTGAAGCTTTCTTT. Residues: CASSLINTEAFF.

This rearrangement joins TRBV7-6 to TRBJ2-6; 7 bases line up with TRBD1. Trimming took 2 bases from V and 2 from J; bases not matched to a gene: 12. The CDR3 contains 19 residues. In germline, CDR1 is SGHVS, CDR2 FNYEAQ. DNA for the CDR3: TGTGCCAGCAGCTTATATCAAGGGGGCGTCGGTGCTGGGGCCAACGTCCTGACTTTC. Translating it yields CASSLYQGGVGAGANVLTF.

The count of this clone is one. The chain uses TRBV7-9 and TRBJ2-1, with 7 bases fitting TRBD2. There are 16 residues in the CDR3. Trimming removed 4 bases from V and 5 bases from J; junction bases left unmatched: 11. CDR1 and CDR2 (germline): SEHNR, FQNEAQ (reference sequence). The CDR3 reads CASSSHFNGGNNEQFF. The CDR3 bases are TGTGCCAGCAGCTCCCACTTTAACGGGGGGAACAATGAGCAGTTCTTC.

The V gene is TRBV6-2 or TRBV6-3, the J gene TRBJ2-7; possibly TRBD2 for D (5 bases). Germline assignment: CDR1 MNHEY and CDR2 SVGEGT. Trimming stripped 0 bases from V and 2 bases from J, with 17 bases between. The CDR3 consists of 17 residues. The CDR3: CASSYSETGVGPYEQYF. The DNA of the CDR3 is TGTGCCAGCAGTTACTCCGAAACCGGGGTAGGTCCCTACGAGCAGTACTTC.

This chain links TRBV19 with TRBJ2-3, with D maybe TRBD2 (6 bases). V shed 5 bases and J shed 5 bases, with 11 bases lying between them. The CDR3 spans 13 residues. Germline loops: CDR1 LNHDA, CDR2 SQIVND (reference sequence). CDR3 protein: CASSAGSLDTQYF. The CDR3 DNA reads TGTGCCAGTAGTGCGGGGTCCTTAGATACGCAGTATTTT.

The chain combines TRBV7-3 with TRBJ1-1; D unresolved. The ends were cut back, 6 bases at V and 2 bases at J, with 4 bases in the middle. CDR1 SGHTA and CDR2 FQGTGA come from the germline V gene. The CDR3 consists of 11 residues. The CDR3 here is CASSKNTEAFF. Written as DNA, the CDR3 is TGTGCCAGCAGTAAAAACACTGAAGCTTTCTTT.

The rearrangement links TRBV27 to TRBJ1-1; D gene unclear. There are 14 residues in the CDR3. Trimming removed 0 bases from V and 1 base from J, with 6 bases in between. CDR1 is MNHEY and CDR2 is SMNVEV in the germline V gene (reference sequence). CDR3 sequence: CASSLSRRNTEAFF. CDR3 coding DNA: TGTGCCAGCAGTTTATCTAGGAGGAACACTGAAGCTTTCTTT.